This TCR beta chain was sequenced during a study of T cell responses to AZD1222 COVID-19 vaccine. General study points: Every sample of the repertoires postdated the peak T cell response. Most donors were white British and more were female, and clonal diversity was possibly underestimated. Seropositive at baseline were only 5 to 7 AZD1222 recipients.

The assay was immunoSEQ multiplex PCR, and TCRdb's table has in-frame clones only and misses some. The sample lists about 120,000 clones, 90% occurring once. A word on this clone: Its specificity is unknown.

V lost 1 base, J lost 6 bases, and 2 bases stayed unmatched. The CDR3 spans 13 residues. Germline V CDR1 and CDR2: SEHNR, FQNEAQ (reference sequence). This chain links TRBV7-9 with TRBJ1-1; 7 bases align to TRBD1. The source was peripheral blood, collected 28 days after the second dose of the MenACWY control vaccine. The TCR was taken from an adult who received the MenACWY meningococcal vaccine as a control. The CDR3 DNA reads TGTGCCAGCAGCTTAGGAGGGGGCGCTGAAGCTTTCTTT. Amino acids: CASSLGGGAEAFF.